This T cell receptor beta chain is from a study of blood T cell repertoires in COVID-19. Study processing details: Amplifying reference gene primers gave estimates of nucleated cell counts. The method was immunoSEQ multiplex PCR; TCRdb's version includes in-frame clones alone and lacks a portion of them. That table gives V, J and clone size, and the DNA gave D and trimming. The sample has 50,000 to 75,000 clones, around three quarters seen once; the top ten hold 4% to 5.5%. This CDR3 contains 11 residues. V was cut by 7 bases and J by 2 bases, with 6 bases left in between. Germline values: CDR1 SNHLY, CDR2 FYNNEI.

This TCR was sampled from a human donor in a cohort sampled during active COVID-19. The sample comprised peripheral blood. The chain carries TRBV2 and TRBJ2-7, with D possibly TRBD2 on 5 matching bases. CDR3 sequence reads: CASMGAYEQYF. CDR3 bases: TGTGCCAGCATGGGAGCCTACGAGCAGTACTTC.